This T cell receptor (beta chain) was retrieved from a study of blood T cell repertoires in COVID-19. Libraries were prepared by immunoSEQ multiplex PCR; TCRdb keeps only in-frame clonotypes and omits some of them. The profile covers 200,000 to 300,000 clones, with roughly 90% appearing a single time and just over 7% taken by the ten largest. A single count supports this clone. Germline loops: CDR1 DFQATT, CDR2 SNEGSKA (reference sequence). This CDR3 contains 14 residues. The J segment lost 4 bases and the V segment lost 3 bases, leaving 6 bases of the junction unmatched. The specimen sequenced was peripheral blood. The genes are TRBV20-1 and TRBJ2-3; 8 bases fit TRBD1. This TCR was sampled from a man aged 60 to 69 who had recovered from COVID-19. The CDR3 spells CSASNRGEADTQYF. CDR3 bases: TGCAGTGCTAGTAACAGGGGGGAGGCAGATACGCAGTATTTT.